This T cell receptor beta chain was sequenced in a study of blood T cell repertoires in COVID-19. Background on the study: T cells, B-cell-depleted T cells, or PBMCs supplied cDNA or gDNA.

Researchers sorted participants into cohorts using their self-reported clinical history. V lost 0 bases and J 0 bases, leaving 15 bases between the germline ends. CDR1 SNHLY and CDR2 FYNNEI come from the germline V gene. This CDR3 region has 19 residues. Per the study methods: Amplification of reference gene primers provided the estimated nucleated cell counts. The method was immunoSEQ multiplex PCR; TCRdb's version includes in-frame clones alone and lacks a portion of them. V and J calls and clone size are those listed in that table; D and trimming were worked out from the DNA. Found here are 50,000 to 70,000 clones, just over 70% of them singletons; the top ten hold about half.

The sequence was collected from a woman aged 55-69 years who had been exposed to COVID-19. The sequenced material came from PBMCs or T cells enriched from blood (not recorded which). The V gene is TRBV2, the J gene TRBJ1-6; D is unclear. The CDR3 coding sequence is TGTGCCAGCAGTGAAGCGCAATTAGAAGTTTTCTCCTATAATTCACCCCTCCACTTT. Its translation is CASSEAQLEVFSYNSPLHF. Based on the CDR3 plus reference TRBV2 and TRBJ1-6, the full variable domain is EPEVTQTPSHQVTQMGQEVILRCVPISNHLYFYWYRQILGQKVEFLVSFYNNEISEKSEIFDDQFSVERPDGSNFTLKIRSTKLEDSAMYFCASSEAQLEVFSYNSPLHFGNGTRLTVT.